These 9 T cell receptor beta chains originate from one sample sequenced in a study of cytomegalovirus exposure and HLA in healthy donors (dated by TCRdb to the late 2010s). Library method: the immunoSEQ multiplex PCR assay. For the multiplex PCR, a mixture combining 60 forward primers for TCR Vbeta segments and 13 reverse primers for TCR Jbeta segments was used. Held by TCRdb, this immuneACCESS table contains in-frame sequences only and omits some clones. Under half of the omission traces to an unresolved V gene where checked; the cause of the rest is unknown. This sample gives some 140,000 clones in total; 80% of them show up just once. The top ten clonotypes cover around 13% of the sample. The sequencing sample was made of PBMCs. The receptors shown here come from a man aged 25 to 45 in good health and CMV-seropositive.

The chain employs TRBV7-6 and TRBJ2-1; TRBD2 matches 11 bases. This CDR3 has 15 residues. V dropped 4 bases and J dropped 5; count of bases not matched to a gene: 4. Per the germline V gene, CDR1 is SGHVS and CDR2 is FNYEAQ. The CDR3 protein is CASSSELAGDNEQFF. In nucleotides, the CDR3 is TGTGCCAGCAGCTCCGAACTAGCGGGGGACAATGAGCAGTTCTTC.

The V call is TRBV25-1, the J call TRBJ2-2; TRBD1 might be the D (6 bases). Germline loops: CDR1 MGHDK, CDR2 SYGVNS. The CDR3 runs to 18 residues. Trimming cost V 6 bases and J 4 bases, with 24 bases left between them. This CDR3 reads CASSADWTAPKPTGELFF. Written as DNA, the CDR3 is TGTGCCAGCAGCGCCGATTGGACAGCCCCTAAACCCACCGGGGAGCTGTTTTTT. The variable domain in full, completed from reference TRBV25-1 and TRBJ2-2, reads EADIYQTPRYLVIGTGKKITLECSQTMGHDKMYWYQQDPGMELHLIHYSYGVNSTEKGDLSSESTVSRIRTEHFPLTLESARPSHTSQYLCASSADWTAPKPTGELFFGEGSRLTVL.

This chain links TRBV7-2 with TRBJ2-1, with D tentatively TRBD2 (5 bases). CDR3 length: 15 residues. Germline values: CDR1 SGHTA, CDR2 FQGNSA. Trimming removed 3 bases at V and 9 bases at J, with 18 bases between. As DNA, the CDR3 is TGTGCCAGCAGCTTCATTGGATGGAGGTCGGGTGAGCAGTTCTTC. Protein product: CASSFIGWRSGEQFF. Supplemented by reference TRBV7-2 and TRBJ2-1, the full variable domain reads GAGVSQSPSNKVTEKGKDVELRCDPISGHTALYWYRQSLGQGLEFLIYFQGNSAPDKSGLPSDRFSAERTGGSVSTLTIQRTQQEDSAVYLCASSFIGWRSGEQFFGPGTRLTVL.

The CDR3 sequence: CASSAYAGSSYEQYF. The CDR3 DNA sequence: TGTGCCAGCTCGGCTTATGCGGGATCCTCCTACGAGCAGTACTTC. The chain carries TRBV9 and TRBJ2-7; TRBD2 might be the D (6 bases). CDR1 is SGDLS, CDR2 YYNGEE, per germline. Between the trimmed V and J ends, which lost 7 bases and 0 bases, there was a span of 17 bases. The CDR3 contains 15 residues.

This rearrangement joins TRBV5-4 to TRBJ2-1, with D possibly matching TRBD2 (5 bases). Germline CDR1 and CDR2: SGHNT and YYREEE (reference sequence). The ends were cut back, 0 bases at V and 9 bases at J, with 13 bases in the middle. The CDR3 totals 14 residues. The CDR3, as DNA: TGTGCCAGCAGCTTGGTCACTAGAGAAAGTGAGCAGTTCTTC. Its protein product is CASSLVTRESEQFF.

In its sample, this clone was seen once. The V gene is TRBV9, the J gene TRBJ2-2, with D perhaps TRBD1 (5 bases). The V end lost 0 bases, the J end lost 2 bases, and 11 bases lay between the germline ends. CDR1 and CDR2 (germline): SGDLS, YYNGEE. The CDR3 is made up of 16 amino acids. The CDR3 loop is CASSVGSGFNTGELFF. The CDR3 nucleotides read TGTGCCAGCAGCGTAGGCTCAGGGTTTAACACCGGGGAGCTGTTTTTT.

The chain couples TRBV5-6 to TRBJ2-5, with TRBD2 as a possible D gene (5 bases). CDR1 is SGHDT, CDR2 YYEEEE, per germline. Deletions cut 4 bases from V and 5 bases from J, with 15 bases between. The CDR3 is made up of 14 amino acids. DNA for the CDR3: TGTGCCAGCAGCGGTAGTGGGAGTACGGAGACCCAGTACTTC. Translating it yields CASSGSGSTETQYF.

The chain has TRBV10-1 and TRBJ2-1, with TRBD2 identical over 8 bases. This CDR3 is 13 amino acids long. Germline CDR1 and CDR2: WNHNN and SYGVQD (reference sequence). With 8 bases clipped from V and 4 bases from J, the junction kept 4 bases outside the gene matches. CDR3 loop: CASGGRRYNEQFF. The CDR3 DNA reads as TGCGCCAGCGGCGGGAGGAGGTACAATGAGCAGTTCTTC.

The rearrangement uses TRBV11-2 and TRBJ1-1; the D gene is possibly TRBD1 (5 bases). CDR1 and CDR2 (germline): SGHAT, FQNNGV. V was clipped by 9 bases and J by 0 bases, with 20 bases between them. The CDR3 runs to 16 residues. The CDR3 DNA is TGTGCCAGTAGGGGAGGCATAGCTTTGATGAACACTGAAGCTTTCTTT. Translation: CASRGGIALMNTEAFF.